What follows are 19 T cell receptor beta chains derived from one specimen sequenced in a study of shared clonotypes between healthy human individuals. It was CD45RO-negative cells, positively selected for CCR7, that made up naive CD8 cells, with terminally differentiated effector memory CD45RA+ cells excluded. Some clones are missing from TCRdb's copy, which holds only in-frame ones; the method was immunoSEQ multiplex PCR. In the table there are about 2 million clones, roughly 95% of which are singletons. The sample comprised naive CD8+ T cells sorted from blood. The receptor source for this set is a man younger than 30 in good health.

The V gene is TRBV30, the J gene TRBJ2-6, with D tentatively TRBD1 or TRBD2 (5 bases each). V was shortened by 0 bases and J by 12 bases, with 12 bases between the two germline ends. CDR1 GTSNPN and CDR2 SVGIG come from the germline V gene (reference sequence). The CDR3 runs to 13 residues. CDR3 coding DNA: TGTGCCTGGAGTGTTTGGGGGTTCTCCGTCCTGACTTTC. Amino acid sequence: CAWSVWGFSVLTF.

This chain connects TRBV5-4 to TRBJ2-7; perhaps D is TRBD1 or TRBD2 (6 bases each). Germline assignment: CDR1 SGHNT and CDR2 YYREEE (reference sequence). The CDR3 covers 13 residues. Trimming shortened V by 4 bases and J by 7 bases, and 15 bases separated the two germline ends. The CDR3 is CASSLGGTKEQYF. The DNA for the CDR3 is TGTGCCAGCAGCCTGGGGGGCACAAAAGAGCAGTACTTC.

Note on this clone: Different DNA sequences within this sample yield the same CDR3. The chain has TRBV9 and TRBJ1-1; 9 nucleotides line up with TRBD1. This CDR3 has 13 amino acids. J was trimmed by 1 base and V by 5 bases; bases with no gene match: 0. Per germline, CDR1 SGDLS and CDR2 YYNGEE. The CDR3, as DNA: TGTGCCAGCAGGGGACAGGGGAACACTGAAGCTTTCTTT. Its protein is CASRGQGNTEAFF.

The chain is built from TRBV28 and TRBJ2-7, with a weak D call TRBD1 (6 bases). Germline-derived CDR1 and CDR2 are MDHEN and SYDVKM. Trimming removed 5 bases at V and 3 bases at J, with 20 bases between. The CDR3 sequence is 16 residues long. CDR3 sequence: CASSLTPAGVYYEQYF. For the CDR3, the DNA is TGTGCCAGCAGTCTTACCCCGGCAGGGGTCTACTACGAGCAGTACTTC.

V and J are TRBV4-1 and TRBJ2-6, with TRBD1 identical over 8 bases. The trim removed 4 bases at V and 2 bases at J, leaving 1 base unmatched. The V gene's germline CDR1 is MGHRA and CDR2 YSYEKL. The length of the CDR3 is 15 residues. CDR3 sequence: CASSLTGAGANVLTF. The CDR3 DNA sequence: TGCGCCAGCAGCCTGACAGGGGCTGGGGCCAACGTCCTGACTTTC.

The chain carries TRBV11-2 and TRBJ2-2; possibly TRBD1 for D (5 bases). Trimming took 1 base from V and 4 from J, leaving 13 bases between them. CDR1 is SGHAT and CDR2 is FQNNGV in the germline V gene. CDR3 size: 16 residues. The CDR3 loop reads CASSLGFRVGTGELFF. The CDR3 region has the DNA TGTGCCAGCAGCTTAGGGTTCAGGGTTGGCACCGGGGAGCTGTTTTTT. The variable domain in full, with the rest retrieved from reference TRBV11-2 and TRBJ2-2, is EAGVAQSPRYKIIEKRQSVAFWCNPISGHATLYWYQQILGQGPKLLIQFQNNGVVDDSQLPKDRFSAERLKGVDSTLKIQPAKLEDSAVYLCASSLGFRVGTGELFFGEGSRLTVL.

As regards this clone: Other nucleotide sequences from this sample produce the same CDR3. V and J are TRBV6-1 and TRBJ1-4, with D tentatively TRBD1 (6 bases). This CDR3 has 14 amino acids. The germline CDR1 and CDR2 sequences are MNHNS and SASEGT. V lost 6 bases and J lost 4, with 12 bases in between. The CDR3 sequence is CASRNRAFNEKLFF. The CDR3 region has the DNA TGTGCCAGCAGGAACAGGGCCTTTAATGAAAAACTGTTTTTT.

The chain combines TRBV6-1 with TRBJ1-2; D gene unclear. Trimming pared 4 bases from V and 4 bases from J, leaving 10 bases between. Germline V CDR1 and CDR2: MNHNS, SASEGT. The CDR3 is 13 residues long. This CDR3 reads CASSGNRFYGYTF. In nucleotides, the CDR3 is TGTGCCAGCAGTGGGAACAGATTCTATGGCTACACCTTC.

A note on this clone: This specimen includes other DNA sequences encoding the same CDR3. The chain recombines TRBV9 with TRBJ1-3, with D possibly TRBD1 on 5 matching bases. This CDR3 contains 14 residues. CDR1 and CDR2 from the germline V gene are SGDLS and YYNGEE. The ends were cut back, 0 bases at V and 2 bases at J, with 6 bases in the middle. CDR3: CASSVAGTGNTIYF. In DNA form, the CDR3 reads TGTGCCAGCAGCGTAGCAGGGACTGGAAACACCATATATTTT.

The chain employs TRBV27 and TRBJ1-4; no clear D gene. This CDR3 region has 14 residues. Trimming cost V 4 bases and J 8 bases, with 14 bases left between them. Germline V gene sequence: CDR1 MNHEY, CDR2 SMNVEV (reference sequence). In nucleotides, the CDR3 is TGTGCCAGCAGTTACGGGGTCCGAGAAGAAAAACTGTTTTTT. Translation: CASSYGVREEKLFF. Filled out from reference TRBV27 and TRBJ1-4, the complete variable domain reads EAQVTQNPRYLITVTGKKLTVTCSQNMNHEYMSWYRQDPGLGLRQIYYSMNVEVTDKGDVPEGYKVSRKEKRNFPLILESPSPNQTSLYFCASSYGVREEKLFFGSGTQLSVL.

This chain joins TRBV27 and TRBJ1-5; D not resolved. Looked up from germline, CDR1 is MNHEY and CDR2 is SMNVEV (reference sequence). The CDR3 runs 17 residues. V lost 0 bases, J lost 7 bases, and 19 bases lay in between. The CDR3: CASSLSFAAGGGQPQHF. In nucleotides, the CDR3 is TGTGCCAGCAGTTTATCTTTCGCGGCAGGTGGCGGGCAGCCCCAGCATTTT.

The chain joins TRBV30 to TRBJ2-3; tentative D call: TRBD1 (5 bases). Germline assignment: CDR1 GTSNPN and CDR2 SVGIG (reference sequence). The V gene lost 4 bases and the J gene lost 3 bases, with 20 bases spanning the gap. CDR3 size: 16 residues. For the CDR3, the DNA is TGTGCCTGGATCTACGTAGGGGAAATAAGAACAGATACGCAGTATTTT. As protein: CAWIYVGEIRTDTQYF.

A single count supports this clone. Other DNA sequences in the sample encode the same CDR3. The chain couples TRBV2 to TRBJ2-3; no definite D call. The CDR3 has 12 amino acids. Trimming shortened V by 4 bases and J by 3 bases, and 5 bases separated the two germline ends. Germline loops: CDR1 SNHLY, CDR2 FYNNEI. The CDR3 region is CASSGPTDTQYF. The CDR3 nucleotides are TGTGCCAGCAGTGGCCCAACAGATACGCAGTATTTT.

The chain uses TRBV9 and TRBJ1-1; 9 positions match TRBD1. Trimming removed 0 bases from V and 4 bases from J; junction bases left unmatched: 7. The germline gives CDR1 SGDLS, CDR2 YYNGEE. The CDR3 has 16 residues. The CDR3 loop is CASSVEGQGPTTEAFF. CDR3 nucleotide sequence: TGTGCCAGCAGCGTAGAAGGACAGGGGCCTACCACTGAAGCTTTCTTT.

The chain joins TRBV9 to TRBJ2-3; D perhaps matches TRBD2 (6 bases). Trimming removed 0 bases at V and 2 bases at J, with 10 bases between. Germline loops: CDR1 SGDLS, CDR2 YYNGEE. This CDR3 is built from 15 residues. CDR3 region: CASSVGGRITDTQYF. The CDR3, as DNA: TGTGCCAGCAGCGTAGGTGGGAGGATCACAGATACGCAGTATTTT.

The chain carries TRBV2 and TRBJ2-1; 11 positions agree with TRBD2. V lost 8 bases and J lost 4; bases outside the gene matches: 10. The CDR3 is 16 residues long. The germline CDR1 and CDR2 sequences are SNHLY and FYNNEI. The CDR3 reads CASESSGGPSYNEQFF. For the CDR3, the DNA is TGTGCCAGCGAGTCTAGCGGGGGGCCGTCTTACAATGAGCAGTTCTTC.

The chain is built from TRBV29-1 and TRBJ2-5, with D perhaps TRBD1 (6 bases). This CDR3 region has 15 residues. In germline, CDR1 is SQVTM, CDR2 ANQGSEA. V shed 3 bases and J shed 0 bases, with 14 bases lying between them. In nucleotides, the CDR3 is TGCAGCGTTGAGGGGCAGGGGAAGTACCAAGAGACCCAGTACTTC. This gives the protein CSVEGQGKYQETQYF.

This sequence joins TRBV13 and TRBJ2-5; TRBD1 matches at 7 bases. Trimming at V came to 5 bases and at J to 2 bases, leaving 5 bases not matched to a gene. The CDR3 contains 14 residues. Per the germline V gene, CDR1 is PRHDT and CDR2 is FYEKMQ (reference sequence). CDR3 sequence: CASSARRGQETQYF. CDR3 coding DNA: TGTGCCAGCAGCGCCCGCAGGGGGCAAGAGACCCAGTACTTC.

This clone was observed a single time. V gene TRBV6-1 combines with J gene TRBJ1-4, with a tentative D call TRBD1 (5 bases). V was clipped by 10 bases and J by 8 bases, with 20 bases between them. Germline V gene data show CDR1 as MNHNS and CDR2 as SASEGT. The CDR3 runs 14 residues. For the CDR3, the DNA is TGTGCCACCTGGGAAAGCGGGGCGAGGGAAAAACTGTTTTTT. It yields the protein CATWESGAREKLFF.